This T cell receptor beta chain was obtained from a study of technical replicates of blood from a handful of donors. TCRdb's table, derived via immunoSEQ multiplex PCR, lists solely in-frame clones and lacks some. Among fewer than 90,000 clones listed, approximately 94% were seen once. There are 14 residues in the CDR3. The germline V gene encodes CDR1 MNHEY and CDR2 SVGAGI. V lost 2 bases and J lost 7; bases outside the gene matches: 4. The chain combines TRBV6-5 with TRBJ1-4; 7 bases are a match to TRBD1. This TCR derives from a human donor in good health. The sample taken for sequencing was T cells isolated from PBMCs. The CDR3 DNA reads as TGTGCCAGCAGTTACAGGGGGCCTTCTGAAAAACTGTTTTTT. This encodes CASSYRGPSEKLFF.